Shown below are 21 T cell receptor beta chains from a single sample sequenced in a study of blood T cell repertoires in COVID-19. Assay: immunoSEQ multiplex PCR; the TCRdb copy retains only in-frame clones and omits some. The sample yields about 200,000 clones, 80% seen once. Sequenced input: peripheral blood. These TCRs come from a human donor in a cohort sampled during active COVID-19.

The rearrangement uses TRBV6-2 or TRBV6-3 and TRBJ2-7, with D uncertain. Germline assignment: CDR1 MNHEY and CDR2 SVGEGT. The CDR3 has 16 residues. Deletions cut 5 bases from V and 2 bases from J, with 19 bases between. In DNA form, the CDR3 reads TGTGCCAGCAGTCGAAACCCACAGAGTTACCCCTACGAGCAGTACTTC. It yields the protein CASSRNPQSYPYEQYF.

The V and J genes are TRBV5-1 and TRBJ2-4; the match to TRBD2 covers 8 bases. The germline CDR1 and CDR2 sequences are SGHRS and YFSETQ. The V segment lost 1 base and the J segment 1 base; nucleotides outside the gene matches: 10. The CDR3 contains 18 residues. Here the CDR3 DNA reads TGCGCCAGCAGCTTGCCCTCCAGCGGGAGTGGGGCCAAAAACATTCAGTACTTC. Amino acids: CASSLPSSGSGAKNIQYF. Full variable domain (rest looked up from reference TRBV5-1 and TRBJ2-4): KAGVTQTPRYLIKTRGQQVTLSCSPISGHRSVSWYQQTPGQGLQFLFEYFSETQRNKGNFPGRFSGRQFSNSRSEMNVSTLELGDSALYLCASSLPSSGSGAKNIQYFGAGTRLSVL.

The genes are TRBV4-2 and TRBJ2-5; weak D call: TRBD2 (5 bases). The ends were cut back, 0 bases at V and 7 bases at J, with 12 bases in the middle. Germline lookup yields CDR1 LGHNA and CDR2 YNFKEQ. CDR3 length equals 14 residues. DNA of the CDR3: TGTGCCAGCAGCCAAGAATCTAGCTCCGGGACCCAGTACTTC. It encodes CASSQESSSGTQYF.

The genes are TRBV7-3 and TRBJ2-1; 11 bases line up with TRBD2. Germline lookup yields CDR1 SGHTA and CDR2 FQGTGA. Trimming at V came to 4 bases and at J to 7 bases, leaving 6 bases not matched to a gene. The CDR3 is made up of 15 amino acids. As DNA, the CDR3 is TGTGCCAGCAGCTCTCATACTAGCGGGGGAAATGAGCAGTTCTTC. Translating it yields CASSSHTSGGNEQFF.

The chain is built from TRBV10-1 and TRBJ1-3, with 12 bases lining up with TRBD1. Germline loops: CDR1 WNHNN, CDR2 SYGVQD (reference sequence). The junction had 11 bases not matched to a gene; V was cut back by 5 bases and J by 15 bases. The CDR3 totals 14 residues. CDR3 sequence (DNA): TGCGCCAGCAGTAGACGGGACAGGGGGCAAGCGAAATATTTT. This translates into CASSRRDRGQAKYF.

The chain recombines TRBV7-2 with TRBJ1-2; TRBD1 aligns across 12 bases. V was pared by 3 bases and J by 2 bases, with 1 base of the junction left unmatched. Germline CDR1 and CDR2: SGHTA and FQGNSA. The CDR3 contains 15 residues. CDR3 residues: CASSLGQGANYGYTF. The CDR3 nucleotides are TGTGCCAGCAGCTTGGGACAGGGGGCGAACTATGGCTACACCTTC.

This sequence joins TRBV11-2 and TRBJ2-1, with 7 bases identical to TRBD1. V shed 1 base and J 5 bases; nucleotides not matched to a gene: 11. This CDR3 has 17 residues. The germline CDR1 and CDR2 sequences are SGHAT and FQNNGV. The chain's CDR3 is CASSLGVPGQSDNEQFF. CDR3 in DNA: TGTGCCAGCAGCTTAGGAGTGCCGGGACAGTCTGACAATGAGCAGTTCTTC. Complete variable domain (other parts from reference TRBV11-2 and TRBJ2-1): EAGVAQSPRYKIIEKRQSVAFWCNPISGHATLYWYQQILGQGPKLLIQFQNNGVVDDSQLPKDRFSAERLKGVDSTLKIQPAKLEDSAVYLCASSLGVPGQSDNEQFFGPGTRLTVL.

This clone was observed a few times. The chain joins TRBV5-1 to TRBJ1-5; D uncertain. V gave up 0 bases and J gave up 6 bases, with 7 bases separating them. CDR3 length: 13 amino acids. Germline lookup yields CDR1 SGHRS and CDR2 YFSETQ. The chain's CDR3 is CASSLESGQPQHF. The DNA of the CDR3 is TGCGCCAGCAGCTTGGAAAGCGGTCAGCCCCAGCATTTT.

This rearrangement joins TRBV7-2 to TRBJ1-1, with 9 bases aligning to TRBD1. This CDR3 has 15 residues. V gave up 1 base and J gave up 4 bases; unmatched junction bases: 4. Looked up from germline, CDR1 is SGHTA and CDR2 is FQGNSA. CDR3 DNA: TGTGCCAGCAGCTTAGACCAGACAGGGGGCACTGAAGCTTTCTTT. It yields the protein CASSLDQTGGTEAFF.

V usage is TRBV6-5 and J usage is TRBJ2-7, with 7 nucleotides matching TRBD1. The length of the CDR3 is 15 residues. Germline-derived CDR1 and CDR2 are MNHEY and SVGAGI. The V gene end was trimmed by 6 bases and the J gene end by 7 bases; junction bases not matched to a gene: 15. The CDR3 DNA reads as TGTGCCAGCAGCCTATACAGGGGTCTAGAATGGGAGCAGTACTTC. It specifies CASSLYRGLEWEQYF.

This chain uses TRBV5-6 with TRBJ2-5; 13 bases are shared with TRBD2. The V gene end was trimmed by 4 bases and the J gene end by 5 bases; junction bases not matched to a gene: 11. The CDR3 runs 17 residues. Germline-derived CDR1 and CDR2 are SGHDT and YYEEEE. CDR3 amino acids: CASSPTSGRARWETQYF. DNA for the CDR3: TGTGCCAGCAGCCCTACTAGCGGGAGGGCCCGGTGGGAGACCCAGTACTTC.

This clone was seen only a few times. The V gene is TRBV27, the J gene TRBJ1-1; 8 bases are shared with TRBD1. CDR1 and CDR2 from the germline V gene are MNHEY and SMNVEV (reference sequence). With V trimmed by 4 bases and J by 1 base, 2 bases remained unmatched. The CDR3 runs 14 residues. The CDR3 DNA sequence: TGTGCCAGCAGTTCACAGGGGGGGAACACTGAAGCTTTCTTT. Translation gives CASSSQGGNTEAFF.

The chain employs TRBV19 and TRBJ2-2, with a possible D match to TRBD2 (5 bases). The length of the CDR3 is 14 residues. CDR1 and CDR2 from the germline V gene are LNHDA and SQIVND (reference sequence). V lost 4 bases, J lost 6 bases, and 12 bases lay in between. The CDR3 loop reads CASSTTVEAGELFF. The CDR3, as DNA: TGTGCCAGTAGTACGACTGTGGAGGCCGGGGAGCTGTTTTTT. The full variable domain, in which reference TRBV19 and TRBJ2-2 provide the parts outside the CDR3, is DGGITQSPKYLFRKEGQNVTLSCEQNLNHDAMYWYRQDPGQGLRLIYYSQIVNDFQKGDIAEGYSVSREKKESFPLTVTSAQKNPTAFYLCASSTTVEAGELFFGEGSRLTVL.

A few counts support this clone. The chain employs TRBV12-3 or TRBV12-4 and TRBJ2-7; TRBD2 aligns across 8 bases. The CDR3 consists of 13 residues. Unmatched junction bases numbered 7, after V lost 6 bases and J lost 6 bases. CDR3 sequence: CASSRGRLREQYF. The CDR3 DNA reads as TGTGCCAGCAGCCGCGGGAGGCTCCGCGAGCAGTACTTC.

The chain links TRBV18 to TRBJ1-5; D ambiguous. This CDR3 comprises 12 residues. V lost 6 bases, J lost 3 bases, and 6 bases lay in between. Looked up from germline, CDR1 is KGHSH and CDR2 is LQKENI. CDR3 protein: CASSPVNQPQHF. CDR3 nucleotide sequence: TGTGCCAGCTCCCCCGTCAATCAGCCCCAGCATTTT.

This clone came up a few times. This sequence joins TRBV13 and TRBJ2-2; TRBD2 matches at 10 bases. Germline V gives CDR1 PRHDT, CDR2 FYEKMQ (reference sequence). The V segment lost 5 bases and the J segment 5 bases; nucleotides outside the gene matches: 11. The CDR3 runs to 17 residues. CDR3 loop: CASSPLAGAPGTGELFF. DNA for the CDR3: TGTGCCAGCAGCCCTCTAGCGGGAGCTCCTGGTACCGGGGAGCTGTTTTTT.

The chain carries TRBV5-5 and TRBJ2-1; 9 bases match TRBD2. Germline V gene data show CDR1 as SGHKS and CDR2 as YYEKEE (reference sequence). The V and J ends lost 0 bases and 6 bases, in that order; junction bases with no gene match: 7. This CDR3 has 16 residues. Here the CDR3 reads CASSLAGRGGPNEQFF. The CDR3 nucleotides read TGTGCCAGCAGCTTGGCCGGGCGGGGGGGCCCCAATGAGCAGTTCTTC.

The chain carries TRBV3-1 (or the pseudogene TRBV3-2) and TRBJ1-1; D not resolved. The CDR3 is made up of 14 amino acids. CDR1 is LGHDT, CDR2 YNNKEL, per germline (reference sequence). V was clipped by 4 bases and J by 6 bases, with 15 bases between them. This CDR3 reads CASSPNPWRPEAFF. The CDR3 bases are TGTGCCAGCAGCCCGAACCCTTGGAGGCCTGAAGCTTTCTTT.

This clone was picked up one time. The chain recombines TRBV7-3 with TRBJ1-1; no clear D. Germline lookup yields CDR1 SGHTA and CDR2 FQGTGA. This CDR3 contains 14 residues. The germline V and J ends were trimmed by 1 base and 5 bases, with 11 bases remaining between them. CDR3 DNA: TGTGCCAGCAGCTTAAATCCCGGGGAAACTGAAGCTTTCTTT. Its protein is CASSLNPGETEAFF.

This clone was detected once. CDR3 sequence: CASSVEGGDNSPLHF. The CDR3, as DNA: TGTGCCAGCAGCGTAGAGGGGGGGGATAATTCACCCCTCCACTTT. J is TRBJ1-6 and V is TRBV9; the D gene is possibly TRBD1 (6 bases). Germline V CDR1 and CDR2: SGDLS, YYNGEE. The V gene lost 0 bases and the J gene lost 5 bases, with 9 bases spanning the gap. The CDR3 consists of 15 residues.

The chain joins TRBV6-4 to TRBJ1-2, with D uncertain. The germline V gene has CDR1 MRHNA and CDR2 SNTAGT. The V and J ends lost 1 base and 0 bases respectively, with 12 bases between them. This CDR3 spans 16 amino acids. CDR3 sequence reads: CASSDWRGQANYGYTF. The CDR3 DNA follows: TGTGCCAGCAGTGACTGGCGAGGGCAGGCTAACTATGGCTACACCTTC.